These T cell receptor beta chains were read from a single sample in a study of blood T cell repertoires in COVID-19. Libraries were prepared by immunoSEQ multiplex PCR; TCRdb keeps only in-frame clonotypes and omits some of them. In the table there are more than 150,000 clones, over 75% of which are singletons. Sample: PBMCs or T cells enriched from blood (not recorded which). The receptors originated from a man aged 50 to 59 who had recovered from COVID-19. Both conserved end residues are part of each CDR3. The D gene is left open where the match is weak. Expanded clones get a size class; other rows say once, few or many, or leave the size out.

TRBD1	TRBV6-5	few	TRBJ1-2	TGTGCCAGCAGTATACAGACAGACAGGGATGGCTACACCTTC	CASSIQTDRDGYTF
TRBD1	TRBV18	-	TRBJ2-1	TGTGCCAGCTCCCCGGACAGGGGGCGAGGGCATGAGCAGTTCTTC	CASSPDRGRGHEQFF
-	TRBV21-1	once	TRBJ1-5	TGTGCCAGCAGCAGTAGTACCCCACAGGGGAGTAGGCAGCCCCAGCATTTT	CASSSSTPQGSRQPQHF
-	TRBV6-6	-	TRBJ1-1	TGTGCCAGCAGGTCCAGCAGGGACACTGAAGCTTTCTTT	CASRSSRDTEAFF
-	TRBV3-1/TRBV3-2	-	TRBJ2-2	TGTGCCAGCAGCCGGCTGGTGACGAACACCGGGGAGCTGTTTTTT	CASSRLVTNTGELFF
-	TRBV2	-	TRBJ2-7	TGTGCCAGCAGGGCGACAGGACCGTCCTACGAGCAGTACTTC	CASRATGPSYEQYF
TRBD2	TRBV5-1	-	TRBJ2-7	TGCGCCAGCAGCTTCCTAGCGGGAGCTCTATACGAGCAGTACTTC	CASSFLAGALYEQYF
TRBD1	TRBV24-1	-	TRBJ2-7	TGTGCCACCAGTGATTCCCGACAGGGAGCTGCACCCTACGAGCAGTACTTC	CATSDSRQGAAPYEQYF
-	TRBV18	-	TRBJ2-7	TGTGCCAGCTCAGCGACTGGGACAAGCGAGCAGTACTTC	CASSATGTSEQYF
-	TRBV6-2/TRBV6-3	-	TRBJ2-1	TGTGCCAGCACCCCTGGACTCGGCAGGCATAACAATGAGCAGTTCTTC	CASTPGLGRHNNEQFF
-	TRBV5-4	-	TRBJ2-7	TGTGCCAGCATGAACACCCAGGACAGCTCCTACGAGCAGTACTTC	CASMNTQDSSYEQYF
TRBD1	TRBV18	-	TRBJ2-7	TGTGCCAGCTCACCTACCGGGACAGGGAACCCCGAGCAGTACTTC	CASSPTGTGNPEQYF
-	TRBV2	-	TRBJ1-3	TGTGCCAGCAATCTCAGGGGCTCTGGAAACACCATATATTTT	CASNLRGSGNTIYF
-	TRBV6-5	-	TRBJ2-7	TGTGCCAGCAGTTACCAGGGGACCTACGAGCAGTACTTC	CASSYQGTYEQYF